The next 32 T cell receptor beta chains were all read from a single sample in a study of a mutant IDH1 vaccine in newly diagnosed glioma (dated by TCRdb to the early 2020s). Which antigens these TCRs recognize remains unknown. Libraries were prepared through the immunoSEQ multiplex PCR assay. TCRdb carries this immuneACCESS record with in-frame sequences only. Its versions omit some clonotypes, under half of them owing to an unresolved V gene in the studies checked, with the rest unexplained. Across this sample there are approximately 50,000 clones, with 85% to 90% seen only once. Together, the top ten hold around 1.5% of the sample. The time point label here, explained by the study, means: week 23, last vaccination. Each vaccine dose was 300 ug of a 20-mer mutant IDH1 peptide in Montanide, given subcutaneously with topical imiquimod. Specimen: PBMCs, collected from a glioma patient whose treatment included an IDH1 peptide vaccine. These TCRs come from a man aged 40-49 years with glioma.

The CDR3 loop is CASSLRGRETQYF. The CDR3 nucleotides read TGTGCCAGCAGTTTAAGGGGGCGGGAGACCCAGTACTTC. The chain joins TRBV27 to TRBJ2-5; 7 bases map to TRBD1. V lost 2 bases and J lost 5; bases outside the gene matches: 2. Germline V lookup: CDR1 MNHEY, CDR2 SMNVEV (reference sequence). The CDR3 length is 13 residues.

V and J are TRBV7-2 and TRBJ1-3; perhaps TRBD1 as D (6 bases). The CDR3 sequence is 14 residues long. Germline CDR1 is SGHTA and CDR2 is FQGNSA. V shed 5 bases and J shed 3 bases, with 11 bases lying between them. The CDR3 loop reads CASSPTGLGNTIYF. The CDR3 DNA reads TGTGCCAGCAGCCCAACAGGGCTTGGAAACACCATATATTTT.

The chain combines TRBV6-6 with TRBJ1-2; possibly TRBD1 for D (5 bases). V was cut by 0 bases and J by 0 bases, with 11 bases left in between. Germline V gene lookup returns CDR1 MNHNY and CDR2 SVGAGI (reference sequence). This CDR3 is built from 16 residues. The CDR3 DNA is TGTGCCAGCAGTTACTCTCGAACAGGCGCTAACTATGGCTACACCTTC. This gives the protein CASSYSRTGANYGYTF.

DNA of the CDR3: TGCGCCAGCAGCCAAGGACTAGCGGGACCCACCGGGGAGCTGTTTTTT. This gives the protein CASSQGLAGPTGELFF. V is TRBV5-1 and J is TRBJ2-2, with TRBD2 matching over 12 bases. V shed 4 bases and J 4 bases; nucleotides not matched to a gene: 5. Germline assignment: CDR1 SGHRS and CDR2 YFSETQ. This CDR3 comprises 16 residues.

The chain carries TRBV7-8 and TRBJ2-7; D possibly uses TRBD1 or TRBD2 (6 bases each). The germline gives CDR1 SGHVS, CDR2 FQNEAQ. V lost 5 bases, J lost 7 bases, and 24 bases lay in between. This CDR3 comprises 16 residues. CDR3 sequence reads: CASSIGGMVGGLEQYF. CDR3 in DNA: TGTGCCAGCAGCATAGGGGGGATGGTTGGCGGGTTGGAGCAGTACTTC.

J is TRBJ1-4 and V is TRBV20-1; D not resolved. This CDR3 is 11 amino acids long. Germline CDR1 is DFQATT and CDR2 is SNEGSKA (reference sequence). V dropped 4 bases and J dropped 10 bases, with 10 bases sitting between them. CDR3 sequence (DNA): TGCAGTGCTAAAGAACAAGGAAAACTGTTTTTT. This codes for CSAKEQGKLFF.

This chain connects TRBV20-1 to TRBJ1-1; D is unclear. V lost 0 bases and J lost 9, with 5 bases in between. Germline V gene sequence: CDR1 DFQATT, CDR2 SNEGSKA (reference sequence). The CDR3 runs 10 residues. The CDR3 loop reads CSARDHQAFF. Here the CDR3 DNA reads TGCAGTGCTAGAGATCACCAAGCTTTCTTT.

This rearrangement joins TRBV13 to TRBJ1-2; tentative D call: TRBD1 (6 bases). CDR1 PRHDT and CDR2 FYEKMQ come from the germline V gene (reference sequence). V gave up 3 bases and J gave up 4 bases, with 21 bases separating them. The CDR3 is 17 amino acids. The CDR3 sequence: CASSLGFGGLPSYGYTF. DNA for the CDR3: TGTGCCAGCAGCTTGGGGTTCGGGGGCCTCCCCTCCTATGGCTACACCTTC.

This chain joins TRBV6-1 and TRBJ1-2, with a tentative D call TRBD1 (5 bases). This CDR3 has 12 residues. Germline V gene sequence: CDR1 MNHNS, CDR2 SASEGT. Trimming removed 6 bases at V and 1 base at J, with 6 bases between. The CDR3 is CASSQGNYGYTF. The CDR3 DNA follows: TGTGCCAGCAGCCAGGGTAACTATGGCTACACCTTC.

The gene calls are TRBV7-9 and TRBJ2-5, with 9 bases lining up with TRBD1. CDR1 is SEHNR and CDR2 is FQNEAQ in the germline V gene (reference sequence). CDR3 size: 16 residues. Germline trimming cut 5 bases from V and 3 bases from J; bases unmatched to any gene: 10. The CDR3 is CASSPPQGAQEETQYF. The CDR3 nucleotides read TGTGCCAGCAGCCCGCCACAGGGGGCGCAGGAAGAGACCCAGTACTTC.

The chain recombines TRBV4-2 with TRBJ2-3; D may be TRBD2 (5 bases). The germline V gene encodes CDR1 LGHNA and CDR2 YNFKEQ. The CDR3 has 14 amino acids. The V end lost 0 bases, the J end lost 6 bases, and 10 bases lay between the germline ends. The CDR3 DNA is TGTGCCAGCAGCCAAGATCTCGGACTGGATACGCAGTATTTT. It specifies CASSQDLGLDTQYF.

V and J are TRBV18 and TRBJ2-7; D perhaps matches TRBD1 (5 bases). V was cut by 5 bases and J by 3 bases, with 8 bases left in between. The CDR3 runs 12 residues. Germline CDR1 KGHSH, CDR2 LQKENI. CDR3 sequence: CASSSDSYEQYF. The CDR3 coding sequence is TGTGCCAGCTCATCTGACAGCTACGAGCAGTACTTC.

The rearrangement links TRBV6-5 to TRBJ2-1; D remains ambiguous. Germline assignment: CDR1 MNHEY and CDR2 SVGAGI. Trimming shortened V by 1 base and J by 10 bases, and 5 bases separated the two germline ends. The CDR3 sequence is 11 residues long. The CDR3 loop reads CASSYFREQFF. The CDR3 DNA is TGTGCCAGCAGTTACTTTCGCGAGCAGTTCTTC.

This chain joins TRBV4-1 and TRBJ2-7, with 10 bases identical to TRBD2. J was trimmed by 4 bases and V by 3 bases; bases with no gene match: 9. CDR1 is MGHRA and CDR2 is YSYEKL in the germline V gene. The CDR3 covers 16 residues. The CDR3 DNA reads as TGCGCCAGCAGCCAGGGGCCGGGACTAGCGAAATACGAGCAGTACTTC. Protein product: CASSQGPGLAKYEQYF.

In this sample, this clone turned up a few times. V usage is TRBV4-2 and J usage is TRBJ2-3; D is tentatively TRBD1 or TRBD2 (5 bases each). Trimming left V 3 bases short and J 6 bases short, with 13 bases between. The germline gives CDR1 LGHNA, CDR2 YNFKEQ. CDR3 size: 14 residues. CDR3 nucleotides: TGTGCCAGCAGCCAGCCTCTCGGGGACGATACGCAGTATTTT. Its protein product is CASSQPLGDDTQYF.

This clone was seen only once. The rearrangement links TRBV5-4 to TRBJ1-4; possible D gene TRBD1, 5 bases. Per germline, CDR1 SGHNT and CDR2 YYREEE (reference sequence). V lost 0 bases, J lost 0 bases, and 6 bases lay in between. The CDR3 is 15 amino acids. In DNA form, the CDR3 reads TGTGCCAGCAGCTTGGGGGGGGCAACTAATGAAAAACTGTTTTTT. Translated: CASSLGGATNEKLFF. The full variable domain, rest sourced from reference TRBV5-4 and TRBJ1-4, is ETGVTQSPTHLIKTRGQQVTLRCSSQSGHNTVSWYQQALGQGPQFIFQYYREEENGRGNFPPRFSGLQFPNYSSELNVNALELDDSALYLCASSLGGATNEKLFFGSGTQLSVL.

This clone was observed once. J is TRBJ2-7 and V is TRBV29-1; D could derive from TRBD1 or TRBD2 (6 bases each). The CDR3 has 11 residues. Trimming left V 5 bases short and J 5 bases short, with 10 bases between. CDR1 is SQVTM and CDR2 is ANQGSEA in the germline V gene. This CDR3 is CSVPGGHEQYF. CDR3 sequence (DNA): TGCAGCGTTCCCGGGGGCCACGAGCAGTACTTC.

The chain recombines TRBV6-5 with TRBJ2-1, with 10 bases identical to TRBD2. This CDR3 region has 15 residues. Germline V CDR1 and CDR2: MNHEY, SVGAGI. J was trimmed by 9 bases and V by 2 bases; bases with no gene match: 7. This CDR3 reads CASSYGAGGPGEQFF. The CDR3, as DNA: TGTGCCAGCAGTTACGGAGCGGGAGGGCCGGGTGAGCAGTTCTTC.

The chain recombines TRBV11-3 with TRBJ2-1; maybe TRBD2 (6 bases). CDR3 length: 13 residues. The germline CDR1 and CDR2 sequences are SGHNT and YENEEA. V was shortened by 3 bases and J by 6 bases, with 9 bases between the two germline ends. DNA for the CDR3: TGTGCCAGCAGCTTCGGGACTTTCAATGAGCAGTTCTTC. This gives the protein CASSFGTFNEQFF.

The V gene is TRBV2, the J gene TRBJ1-2, with D maybe TRBD1 (5 bases). Trimming shortened V by 6 bases and J by 1 base, and 12 bases separated the two germline ends. Germline V gene lookup returns CDR1 SNHLY and CDR2 FYNNEI. The CDR3 is 14 amino acids. The CDR3 nucleotides are TGTGCCAGCAGGTGGGGCGTTTTTAACTATGGCTACACCTTC. It specifies CASRWGVFNYGYTF.

This chain connects TRBV10-2 to TRBJ2-2; 11 nucleotides align to TRBD1. Per the germline V gene, CDR1 is WSHSY and CDR2 is SAAADI. CDR3 length equals 15 residues. The junction had 8 bases not matched to a gene; V was cut back by 7 bases and J by 7 bases. The DNA of the CDR3 is TGCGCCAGCAATTCCTGGGACAGGGGGGTCGGGGAGCTGTTTTTT. Amino acid sequence: CASNSWDRGVGELFF.

This chain links TRBV19 with TRBJ1-4, with a tentative D call TRBD1 (6 bases). The length of the CDR3 is 15 residues. Trimming left V 9 bases short and J 7 bases short, with 21 bases between. Germline V lookup: CDR1 LNHDA, CDR2 SQIVND (reference sequence). The CDR3 loop reads CASNYGVGAGEKLFF. The CDR3 DNA follows: TGTGCCAGCAATTATGGGGTGGGGGCTGGTGAAAAACTGTTTTTT.

This chain connects TRBV6-5 to TRBJ2-5; 9 bases agree with TRBD1. CDR1 and CDR2 (germline): MNHEY, SVGAGI. The CDR3 covers 15 residues. With V trimmed by 2 bases and J by 4 bases, 5 bases remained unmatched. The CDR3 bases are TGTGCCAGCAGTTACATAGGGACAGGGAGAGAGACCCAGTACTTC. Its translation: CASSYIGTGRETQYF.

The J gene is TRBJ2-7, the V gene TRBV5-6; 7 bases are a match to TRBD2. Germline V gives CDR1 SGHDT, CDR2 YYEEEE. The CDR3 spans 15 residues. Unmatched junction bases numbered 6, after V lost 2 bases and J lost 1 base. The chain's CDR3 is CASSFIAGRSYEQYF. The CDR3 DNA follows: TGTGCCAGCAGCTTCATAGCGGGCCGTTCCTACGAGCAGTACTTC.

The J gene is TRBJ2-1, the V gene TRBV10-3; 10 nucleotides align to TRBD1. The CDR3 covers 13 residues. The V and J ends lost 10 bases and 8 bases, in that order; junction bases with no gene match: 8. Germline V gives CDR1 ENHRY, CDR2 SYGVKD. The CDR3 nucleotides are TGTGCCAGCCGACAGGGGGCTCCCGATGAGCAGTTCTTC. This sequence encodes CASRQGAPDEQFF.

The CDR3 DNA reads TGTGCCAGCAGCTTAGAGTCTAGCGGTCGGAGAGAGCAGTACTTC. It translates to CASSLESSGRREQYF. The chain combines TRBV7-2 with TRBJ2-7; TRBD2 aligns across 7 bases. CDR3 length: 15 residues. Germline trimming cut 1 base from V and 7 bases from J; bases unmatched to any gene: 10. Germline V gene lookup returns CDR1 SGHTA and CDR2 FQGNSA.

The V gene is TRBV5-1, the J gene TRBJ2-1; D might be TRBD2 (5 bases). Germline CDR1 reads SGHRS; CDR2 reads YFSETQ. Deletions cut 0 bases from V and 0 bases from J, with 7 bases between. CDR3 length: 15 residues. In nucleotides, the CDR3 is TGCGCCAGCAGCTTGGCGGGAAGCTCCTACAATGAGCAGTTCTTC. Its translation: CASSLAGSSYNEQFF.

The chain combines TRBV2 with TRBJ2-3; 13 bases map to TRBD2. Germline V gene lookup returns CDR1 SNHLY and CDR2 FYNNEI. This CDR3 is built from 14 residues. The ends lost 6 bases at V and 7 bases at J; junction bases unmatched: 4. The CDR3 protein is CASSTGTSGNTQYF. CDR3 sequence (DNA): TGTGCCAGCAGCACCGGGACTAGCGGGAATACGCAGTATTTT.

This sequence joins TRBV7-2 and TRBJ1-1, with D possibly being TRBD1 (5 bases). This CDR3 comprises 14 residues. V was cut by 5 bases and J by 4 bases, with 14 bases left in between. CDR1 is SGHTA, CDR2 FQGNSA, per germline. DNA of the CDR3: TGTGCCAGCAGCCCAGGGTTTCGCGGCACTGAAGCTTTCTTT. The encoded protein is CASSPGFRGTEAFF.

Written as DNA, the CDR3 is TGTGCCAGCTCACCAGATAATCAGCCCCAGCATTTT. Translating gives CASSPDNQPQHF. The V and J genes are TRBV18 and TRBJ1-5; no definite D call. Germline V gene sequence: CDR1 KGHSH, CDR2 LQKENI. This CDR3 is 12 amino acids long. Trimming took off 2 bases at V and 4 bases at J, with 3 bases between the two ends.

The chain's CDR3 is CASSLDQTGNEQFF. The CDR3 DNA sequence: TGCGCCAGCAGCCTCGACCAGACGGGCAATGAGCAGTTCTTC. The chain employs TRBV5-1 and TRBJ2-1; D is undetermined. The CDR3 totals 14 residues. V was trimmed by 4 bases and J by 6 bases, leaving 14 bases between them. Germline-derived CDR1 and CDR2 are SGHRS and YFSETQ.

This chain uses TRBV19 with TRBJ2-7, with 10 positions matching TRBD1. J lost 7 bases, V lost 4 bases, and 10 bases had no gene match. The CDR3 runs to 15 residues. CDR1 and CDR2 from the germline V gene are LNHDA and SQIVND (reference sequence). CDR3 in DNA: TGTGCCAGTAGTAGCGACAGGGGGCTGGAAAAAGAGCAGTACTTC. Protein sequence: CASSSDRGLEKEQYF.